This T cell receptor (beta chain) was obtained from a study of PD-L1 blockade in urothelial cancer. Whole-study findings and limits: Below-median pretreatment blood TCR clonality predicted better survival.

Turning to this clone: The antigen remains undetermined.

The germline V gene encodes CDR1 LNHDA and CDR2 SQIVND (reference sequence). The germline V and J ends were trimmed by 4 bases and 1 base, with 9 bases remaining between them. The CDR3 is 14 amino acids. Repertoires were generated with immunoSEQ multiplex PCR, while TCRdb's copy carries only in-frame clones and drops some. The table records 45,000 to 60,000 clones, about 90% of them present only once. The genes are TRBV19 and TRBJ2-3; tentative D call: TRBD2 (6 bases). The specimen comprised PBMCs, sampled around atezolizumab (anti-PD-L1) treatment. The sequence derives from a man between 60 and 75 years old with urothelial cancer. The CDR3 DNA sequence: TGTGCCAGTAGTAACGGCGGGGGCACAGATACGCAGTATTTT. The encoded protein is CASSNGGGTDTQYF.